The 31 T cell receptor beta chains below were found in one sample sequenced in a study of cytomegalovirus exposure and HLA in healthy donors. 13 Jbeta primers and 60 Vbeta primers were used for the PCR. TCRdb's table, derived via immunoSEQ multiplex PCR, lists solely in-frame clones and lacks some. This sample's table reports approximately 140,000 clones. Sequenced: PBMCs. Receptor source: a woman aged 45-60 years in good health and CMV-seronegative.

The chain recombines TRBV28 with TRBJ2-1; D may be TRBD2 (5 bases). Germline V gene sequence: CDR1 MDHEN, CDR2 SYDVKM. The germline V and J ends were trimmed by 3 bases and 12 bases, with 12 bases remaining between them. This CDR3 comprises 12 residues. DNA of the CDR3: TGTGCCAGCAGTTTCCGCGGGTTAGGGCAGTTCTTC. Translating it yields CASSFRGLGQFF.

The chain couples TRBV4-2 to TRBJ1-1; possible D gene TRBD1, 5 bases. The V end lost 4 bases, the J end lost 1 base, and 10 bases lay between the germline ends. CDR3 size: 14 residues. In germline, CDR1 is LGHNA, CDR2 YNFKEQ. CDR3 in DNA: TGTGCCAGCAGCCTCATGACAGCGAACACTGAAGCTTTCTTT. This gives the protein CASSLMTANTEAFF.

The chain employs TRBV7-8 and TRBJ1-4; TRBD1 aligns across 9 bases. The CDR3 runs 15 residues. V shed 5 bases, J shed 5 bases, and the junction held 6 bases outside the gene matches. CDR1 is SGHVS and CDR2 is FQNEAQ in the germline V gene. CDR3 coding DNA: TGTGCCAGCAGCCCACCGGACAGGGGCAATGAAAAACTGTTTTTT. Translation gives CASSPPDRGNEKLFF.

This rearrangement joins TRBV10-3 to TRBJ1-6; 9 nucleotides match TRBD1. Trimming cost V 4 bases and J 8 bases; bases outside gene matches: 9. Germline loops: CDR1 ENHRY, CDR2 SYGVKD. The CDR3 has 16 amino acids. The CDR3 sequence: CAISAASGQGDSPLHF. In DNA, the CDR3 is TGTGCCATCAGTGCTGCCTCGGGACAGGGCGATTCACCCCTCCACTTT.

J is TRBJ1-2 and V is TRBV20-1; D unclear. The V end was cut by 7 bases, the J end by 9 bases, with 12 bases between. The germline gives CDR1 DFQATT, CDR2 SNEGSKA (reference sequence). This CDR3 comprises 10 residues. For the CDR3, the DNA is TGCAGTGATGTTCGAGGGCGCTACACCTTC. It codes for CSDVRGRYTF.

The rearrangement links TRBV6-1 to TRBJ1-2, with TRBD1 matching 7 bases. In germline, CDR1 is MNHNS, CDR2 SASEGT. V gave up 6 bases and J gave up 4 bases; unmatched junction bases: 11. The CDR3 runs 15 residues. The CDR3 coding sequence is TGTGCCAGCAGCGAGCGACCGGGACAGAGCTATGGCTACACCTTC. Encoded protein: CASSERPGQSYGYTF.

J is TRBJ2-7 and V is TRBV18; perhaps TRBD2 as D (6 bases). The CDR3 consists of 16 residues. The germline V and J ends were trimmed by 6 bases and 8 bases, with 26 bases remaining between them. CDR1 is KGHSH, CDR2 LQKENI, per germline. This CDR3 reads CASSVITGGRARQQYF. In DNA form, the CDR3 reads TGTGCCAGCTCCGTCATTACCGGGGGAAGGGCAAGGCAGCAGTACTTC.

The chain links TRBV13 to TRBJ2-7; D gene uncertain. V gave up 3 bases and J gave up 6 bases, with 6 bases separating them. The CDR3 has 11 residues. Germline V gene sequence: CDR1 PRHDT, CDR2 FYEKMQ (reference sequence). The CDR3 DNA follows: TGTGCCAGCAGCTTTACATCCGAGCAGTACTTC. Translated, it gives CASSFTSEQYF.

The CDR3 coding sequence is TGTGCCACCTATTCCCCCGGACTAGCAGCAGATACGCAGTATTTT. Translating it yields CATYSPGLAADTQYF. The rearrangement joins TRBV6-5 to TRBJ2-3; TRBD2 agrees at 8 bases. Germline trimming cut 10 bases from V and 4 bases from J; bases unmatched to any gene: 13. From germline, CDR1 is MNHEY and CDR2 SVGAGI. The CDR3 has 15 residues.

The V and J genes are TRBV6-5 and TRBJ2-5, with D hard to call. The CDR3 extends over 13 amino acids. The germline V gene encodes CDR1 MNHEY and CDR2 SVGAGI. Trimming removed 6 bases at V and 2 bases at J, with 10 bases between. The CDR3 DNA reads as TGTGCCAGCAGGAACAGAGTTCAAGAGACCCAGTACTTC. Its protein is CASRNRVQETQYF.

The chain is built from TRBV2 and TRBJ1-4; TRBD1 might be the D (6 bases). Per the germline V gene, CDR1 is SNHLY and CDR2 is FYNNEI. Trimming removed 7 bases at V and 8 bases at J, with 17 bases between. The CDR3 spans 14 residues. The CDR3 loop is CASMGNRDEEKLFF. As DNA, the CDR3 is TGTGCCAGCATGGGGAACAGGGATGAGGAAAAACTGTTTTTT.

This chain uses TRBV27 with TRBJ1-1; D may be TRBD1 (5 bases). V shed 0 bases and J shed 4 bases, with 12 bases lying between them. Germline CDR1 is MNHEY and CDR2 is SMNVEV (reference sequence). The CDR3 extends over 15 amino acids. CDR3 coding DNA: TGTGCCAGCAGTTTATCAAGGCGGGGCAGCACTGAAGCTTTCTTT. Its translation is CASSLSRRGSTEAFF.

The chain has TRBV4-1 and TRBJ1-2; the D gene is possibly TRBD1 (5 bases). The V and J ends lost 1 base and 8 bases respectively, with 11 bases between them. CDR1 is MGHRA, CDR2 YSYEKL, per germline. The CDR3 covers 13 residues. The CDR3 loop is CASSQVGTQGYTF. CDR3 nucleotide sequence: TGCGCCAGCAGCCAAGTCGGGACTCAAGGCTACACCTTC.

The chain recombines TRBV4-2 with TRBJ2-1; 8 bases are shared with TRBD2. There are 16 residues in the CDR3. CDR1 LGHNA and CDR2 YNFKEQ come from the germline V gene. The J segment lost 5 bases and the V segment lost 3 bases, leaving 9 bases of the junction unmatched. In nucleotides, the CDR3 is TGTGCCAGCAGCCATGGAAGTCGGGGGGGGGACAATGAGCAGTTCTTC. It yields the protein CASSHGSRGGDNEQFF.

The chain is built from TRBV7-2 and TRBJ1-5, with no clear D. The CDR3 contains 14 residues. Trimming removed 2 bases from V and 7 bases from J, with 12 bases in between. The germline V gene encodes CDR1 SGHTA and CDR2 FQGNSA. The CDR3 is CASSLRFGSQPQHF. In nucleotides, the CDR3 is TGTGCCAGCAGCTTAAGATTCGGGAGCCAGCCCCAGCATTTT.

The chain employs TRBV30 and TRBJ2-7; D possibly corresponds to TRBD2 (6 bases). Germline V lookup: CDR1 GTSNPN, CDR2 SVGIG (reference sequence). V lost 6 bases and J 4 bases, leaving 16 bases between the germline ends. CDR3 size: 13 residues. The CDR3 DNA sequence: TGTGCCTGTACGGGCGGGGCCCCATACGAGCAGTACTTC. Translated, it gives CACTGGAPYEQYF. Full variable domain (outside the CDR3, taken from reference TRBV30 and TRBJ2-7): SQTIHQWPATLVQPVGSPLSLECTVEGTSNPNLYWYRQAAGRGLQLLFYSVGIGQISSEVPQNLSASRPQDRQFILSSKKLLLSDSGFYLCACTGGAPYEQYFGPGTRLTVT.

V usage is TRBV4-1 and J usage is TRBJ1-6; 9 bases align to TRBD1. V was clipped by 5 bases and J by 4 bases; unmatched bases: 9. Germline CDR1 MGHRA, CDR2 YSYEKL. The CDR3 is 17 residues long. As DNA, the CDR3 is TGCGCCAGCAGCAACTGGGGGGGACAGGGTTATAATTCACCCCTCCACTTT. Protein sequence: CASSNWGGQGYNSPLHF.

The chain carries TRBV9 and TRBJ1-6, with a weak D call TRBD1 (5 bases). V lost 0 bases, J lost 1 base, and 8 bases lay in between. The CDR3 extends over 16 amino acids. The V gene's germline CDR1 is SGDLS and CDR2 YYNGEE. The CDR3 loop is CASSVEAGSYNSPLHF. Here the CDR3 DNA reads TGTGCCAGCAGCGTAGAGGCAGGGTCCTATAATTCACCCCTCCACTTT.

The genes are TRBV9 and TRBJ2-3; 7 bases fit TRBD2. V shed 0 bases and J 2 bases; nucleotides not matched to a gene: 3. Germline V gives CDR1 SGDLS, CDR2 YYNGEE. The CDR3 is 15 residues long. In nucleotides, the CDR3 is TGTGCCAGCAGCGTAGGAGCGGGAACCACAGATACGCAGTATTTT. This gives the protein CASSVGAGTTDTQYF.

The chain joins TRBV5-1 to TRBJ2-3; no clear D gene. Germline V CDR1 and CDR2: SGHRS, YFSETQ. V lost 4 bases, J lost 1 base, and 10 bases lay in between. The CDR3 has 14 residues. CDR3 DNA: TGCGCCAGCAGCGGCCCCGAAGGCACAGATACGCAGTATTTT. This codes for CASSGPEGTDTQYF.

This chain joins TRBV6-5 and TRBJ1-5, with 10 bases that match TRBD1. V lost 6 bases, J lost 9 bases, and 11 bases stayed unmatched. Germline CDR1 and CDR2: MNHEY and SVGAGI. The CDR3 covers 15 residues. CDR3 residues: CASSPGTGAPSPQHF. DNA of the CDR3: TGTGCCAGCAGCCCAGGGACAGGGGCCCCATCGCCCCAGCATTTT.

The chain uses TRBV19 and TRBJ2-1, with 9 nucleotides matching TRBD1. CDR1 is LNHDA, CDR2 SQIVND, per germline (reference sequence). Losses at the gene ends were 9 bases for V and 3 bases for J; bases not matched to a gene: 6. The CDR3 is made up of 14 amino acids. CDR3 in DNA: TGTGCCAGCCATCTGGGACAGGGCTACAATGAGCAGTTCTTC. This sequence encodes CASHLGQGYNEQFF.

The chain has TRBV7-9 and TRBJ1-3, with D tentatively TRBD1 (5 bases). The V gene lost 8 bases and the J gene lost 7 bases, with 18 bases spanning the gap. The germline V gene has CDR1 SEHNR and CDR2 FQNEAQ (reference sequence). The CDR3 length is 14 residues. CDR3 nucleotide sequence: TGTGCCAGCCGCTCGGGGGGTTTAGGCAACACCATATATTTT. This encodes CASRSGGLGNTIYF.

The CDR3 protein is CASSPTGGASPSVSYTF. In DNA, the CDR3 is TGTGCCAGCTCACCAACAGGGGGTGCATCCCCCTCCGTTAGCTACACCTTC. The chain joins TRBV18 to TRBJ1-2; 8 nucleotides match TRBD1. J was trimmed by 9 bases and V by 2 bases; bases with no gene match: 17. In germline, CDR1 is KGHSH, CDR2 LQKENI. This CDR3 is built from 17 residues.

J is TRBJ1-2 and V is TRBV18; 8 bases agree with TRBD1. This CDR3 has 15 residues. The J segment lost 8 bases and the V segment lost 3 bases, leaving 11 bases of the junction unmatched. Germline V gene sequence: CDR1 KGHSH, CDR2 LQKENI. The CDR3 bases are TGTGCCAGCTCACCGCTTCCGGACAGGGCGGAGGGCTACACCTTC. Amino acids: CASSPLPDRAEGYTF. Based on the CDR3 plus reference TRBV18 and TRBJ1-2, the full variable domain is NAGVMQNPRHLVRRRGQEARLRCSPMKGHSHVYWYRQLPEEGLKFMVYLQKENIIDESGMPKERFSAEFPKEGPSILRIQQVVRGDSAAYFCASSPLPDRAEGYTFGSGTRLTVV.

This chain connects TRBV5-4 to TRBJ2-2; D possibly corresponds to TRBD2 (6 bases). There are 16 residues in the CDR3. Germline V gives CDR1 SGHNT, CDR2 YYREEE (reference sequence). Trimming shortened V by 0 bases and J by 0 bases, and 9 bases separated the two germline ends. This chain's CDR3 is CASSLGGGSNTGELFF. The CDR3 DNA reads TGTGCCAGCAGCTTGGGTGGGGGGTCGAACACCGGGGAGCTGTTTTTT.

The gene calls are TRBV30 and TRBJ2-3, with TRBD2 matching over 7 bases. This CDR3 comprises 13 residues. The germline gives CDR1 GTSNPN, CDR2 SVGIG (reference sequence). J was trimmed by 0 bases and V by 4 bases; bases with no gene match: 1. CDR3 residues: CAWKRGSTDTQYF. CDR3 DNA sequence: TGTGCCTGGAAGCGGGGAAGCACAGATACGCAGTATTTT. Variable domain in full (rest from reference TRBV30 and TRBJ2-3): SQTIHQWPATLVQPVGSPLSLECTVEGTSNPNLYWYRQAAGRGLQLLFYSVGIGQISSEVPQNLSASRPQDRQFILSSKKLLLSDSGFYLCAWKRGSTDTQYFGPGTRLTVL.

The chain employs TRBV6-5 and TRBJ2-7; TRBD1 aligns across 7 bases. The CDR3 has 13 residues. V gave up 6 bases and J gave up 3 bases; unmatched junction bases: 5. Germline V gene data show CDR1 as MNHEY and CDR2 as SVGAGI. CDR3 residues: CASRPTGIYEQYF. CDR3 bases: TGTGCCAGCAGGCCGACAGGGATCTACGAGCAGTACTTC.

The V gene is TRBV10-3, the J gene TRBJ2-1, with D perhaps TRBD1 (5 bases). The CDR3 is 13 residues long. The V and J ends lost 1 base and 8 bases respectively, with 9 bases between them. The germline V gene encodes CDR1 ENHRY and CDR2 SYGVKD. The CDR3, as DNA: TGTGCCATCAGTGAGTATCAAGGGGATGAGCAGTTCTTC. This codes for CAISEYQGDEQFF.

The V call is TRBV5-1, the J call TRBJ2-2; D not certain. CDR1 and CDR2 (germline): SGHRS, YFSETQ. The CDR3 is 13 amino acids. V lost 0 bases, J lost 7 bases, and 7 bases lay in between. The CDR3 region is CASSLGPGGELFF. The CDR3 nucleotides read TGCGCCAGCAGCTTGGGCCCGGGCGGGGAGCTGTTTTTT.

The chain couples TRBV30 to TRBJ2-7; TRBD2 aligns across 7 bases. Germline V lookup: CDR1 GTSNPN, CDR2 SVGIG (reference sequence). With V trimmed by 5 bases and J by 5 bases, 12 bases remained unmatched. The CDR3 totals 14 residues. In DNA form, the CDR3 reads TGTGCCTGGGGGACGGGGAGGGGAAGCAACGAGCAGTACTTC. It specifies CAWGTGRGSNEQYF.